The rows below give T cell receptor beta chains drawn from one sample of a study of cytomegalovirus exposure and HLA in healthy donors. Here immunoSEQ multiplex PCR was the method, and the copy in TCRdb shows in-frame clones only, minus some. This sample has 55,000 to 90,000 clones, with around 81% found just once. The sequenced material came from PBMCs. The origin of the receptors is a man aged 45-65 years in good health and CMV-seronegative. Each CDR3 is given with its conserved first and last residue. The D gene is left open where the match is weak. Some rows have no size entry. The others give once, few or many, or a class for an expanded clone.

CDR3aa,CDR3nt,v_gene,d_gene,j_gene,abundance
CASSLGRVDEQFF,TGCGCCAGCAGCTTGGGCCGGGTGGATGAGCAGTTCTTC,TRBV5-1,NA,TRBJ2-1,NA
CASSEGGGRSGYTF,TGTGCCAGCAGTGAAGGGGGGGGGCGCAGTGGCTACACCTTC,TRBV6-1,NA,TRBJ1-2,NA
CASSPGQGRVTEAFF,TGTGCCAGCAGCCCGGGACAGGGGAGGGTTACTGAAGCTTTCTTT,TRBV5-4,TRBD1,TRBJ1-1,NA
CASSLTSNEQFF,TGTGCCAGCAGCTTGACTAGCAATGAGCAGTTCTTC,TRBV7-9,NA,TRBJ2-1,NA
CASSLVQVPSGNTIYF,TGTGCCAGCTCACTGGTACAGGTGCCCTCTGGAAACACCATATATTTT,TRBV18,NA,TRBJ1-3,once
CASSSTPRTSLRNEQFF,TGTGCCAGCAGCTCCACCCCTCGGACTAGCTTAAGGAATGAGCAGTTCTTC,TRBV7-8,TRBD2,TRBJ2-1,NA
CASSGSGRQQETQYF,TGCGCCAGCAGCGGGAGCGGGAGGCAACAAGAGACCCAGTACTTC,TRBV5-1,TRBD2,TRBJ2-5,NA
CASSNPQGSETQYF,TGCGCCAGCAGCAACCCACAGGGGTCAGAGACCCAGTACTTC,TRBV5-1,TRBD1,TRBJ2-5,NA
CASSLGQGTNYGYTF,TGCGCCAGCAGCTTGGGACAGGGTACTAACTATGGCTACACCTTC,TRBV5-1,TRBD1,TRBJ1-2,NA
CASSLQGGRTEAFF,TGTGCCAGCAGCCTACAGGGGGGTCGCACTGAAGCTTTCTTT,TRBV14,TRBD1,TRBJ1-1,once
CASTLGGANQPQHF,TGTGCCAGCACCCTGGGGGGGGCAAATCAGCCCCAGCATTTT,TRBV28,NA,TRBJ1-5,NA
CASSYQPRDTKNSPLHF,TGTGCCAGCAGCTACCAACCCAGGGACACTAAAAATTCACCCCTCCACTTT,TRBV11-3,NA,TRBJ1-6,NA
CASSATGFYGYTF,TGTGCCAGCAGTGCGACAGGGTTCTATGGCTACACCTTC,TRBV6-4,TRBD1,TRBJ1-2,NA
CASSFSREGTGELFF,TGTGCCAGCAGTTTCTCGCGGGAGGGCACCGGGGAGCTGTTTTTT,TRBV28,TRBD2,TRBJ2-2,NA
CASSQDLGRVVNEQFF,TGTGCCAGCAGCCAAGATTTGGGGAGGGTAGTTAATGAGCAGTTCTTC,TRBV14,TRBD2,TRBJ2-1,NA
CAWSSTGNQPQHF,TGTGCCTGGAGTTCTACGGGGAATCAGCCCCAGCATTTT,TRBV30,NA,TRBJ1-5,once
CASSLSGGTEAFF,TGTGCCAGCAGCTTATCAGGGGGCACTGAAGCTTTCTTT,TRBV13,TRBD1,TRBJ1-1,few
CASSVQAANEKLFF,TGTGCCAGCAGTGTACAGGCCGCTAATGAAAAACTGTTTTTT,TRBV6-1,NA,TRBJ1-4,NA
CASSSASGAGNTEAFF,TGTGCCAGCAGCTCCGCTTCAGGGGCAGGTAACACTGAAGCTTTCTTT,TRBV5-4,NA,TRBJ1-1,NA
CASSARRGGQRDTQYF,TGTGCCAGCAGCGCTAGGCGGGGGGGGCAAAGAGATACGCAGTATTTT,TRBV7-8,TRBD2,TRBJ2-3,NA
CATSRAETGVGGYTF,TGTGCCACCAGCAGAGCTGAAACAGGGGTTGGTGGCTACACCTTC,TRBV15,TRBD1,TRBJ1-2,NA
CSVQAGLSYEQYF,TGCAGCGTTCAAGCGGGACTCTCCTACGAGCAGTACTTC,TRBV29-1,TRBD2,TRBJ2-7,NA
CASSSDRVTDTQYF,TGTGCCAGCAGCTCGGACAGGGTTACAGATACGCAGTATTTT,TRBV11-2,TRBD1,TRBJ2-3,NA
CASSEYFGTDYGYTF,TGTGCCAGCAGTGAGTATTTTGGGACAGACTATGGCTACACCTTC,TRBV6-1,TRBD1,TRBJ1-2,NA
CASSVWGVMNTEAFF,TGTGCCAGCAGCGTATGGGGGGTTATGAACACTGAAGCTTTCTTT,TRBV9,NA,TRBJ1-1,NA
CASSHWPAGHEQYF,TGTGCCAGCAGCCACTGGCCGGCTGGGCACGAGCAGTACTTC,TRBV14,NA,TRBJ2-7,few
CASRPGNGVYEQYF,TGTGCCAGCAGGCCAGGGAACGGAGTCTACGAGCAGTACTTC,TRBV6-5,NA,TRBJ2-7,NA
CASSLGQLETQYF,TGTGCCAGCAGTTTAGGGCAGTTAGAGACCCAGTACTTC,TRBV28,NA,TRBJ2-5,NA
CASSRDRAGQSYEQYF,TGTGCCAGCAGCCGCGATAGGGCGGGACAGTCGTACGAGCAGTACTTC,TRBV4-2,NA,TRBJ2-7,NA
CASRGGQEQFF,TGTGCCAGCAGAGGGGGACAGGAGCAGTTCTTC,TRBV2,TRBD1,TRBJ2-1,NA
CATSRGRTTQLGPQHF,TGTGCCACCAGCAGAGGACGGACAACTCAGCTCGGGCCCCAGCATTTT,TRBV15,NA,TRBJ1-5,NA
CAWPTGANVLTF,TGTGCCTGGCCCACTGGGGCCAACGTCCTGACTTTC,TRBV30,NA,TRBJ2-6,NA
CADAGTGGGEQYF,TGTGCCGATGCCGGGACAGGGGGAGGCGAGCAGTACTTC,TRBV2,TRBD1,TRBJ2-7,NA
CASSLTGVETQYF,TGTGCCAGCAGCTTGACAGGGGTAGAGACCCAGTACTTC,TRBV7-3,TRBD1,TRBJ2-5,NA
CASSPSGTTTNTEAFF,TGTGCCAGCTCACCATCCGGGACAACAACAAACACTGAAGCTTTCTTT,TRBV18,NA,TRBJ1-1,NA
CASSAWTGEVEQYF,TGTGCCAGCAGTGCCTGGACAGGGGAGGTCGAGCAGTACTTC,TRBV27,TRBD1,TRBJ2-7,NA